The present entry profiles one T cell receptor beta chain with its context. The table lists this clone with a count of one. Its target antigen remains unknown. No base-level quality is on record; no much larger clone is a single base apart. Other DNA sequences within the sample encode an identical CDR3. CDR1 and CDR2 are read off the germline V gene as SGHTA and FQGTGA. The CDR3 starts with the cysteine, ends with the phenylalanine, and has 16 residues. Just the 48-base CDR3 DNA is kept, in frame starting at base 1. The germline V and J ends show losses of 2 bases and 4 bases respectively, and no gene match explains 1 base of the junction. The CDR3 regions of human TCRbeta chains were analyzed by immunosequencing. Under the source paper's analysis protocol: Repertoire TCRs were checked for matches against a reference library of SARS-CoV-2-specific TCRs that had been generated using the MIRA antigen-specificity platform. Breadth was defined as the fraction of unique TCRs that were SARS-CoV-2-associated, and depth was defined as the fraction of total T cells that were SARS-CoV-2-associated. Using the MIRA data, each spike-specific TCR was mapped to the spike region that the TCR reacts to and placed in a CD4 or CD8 class. Log10-transformed breadth and depth values were compared by one-way ANOVA with Sidak's multiple comparisons tests. TCRdb limited this immuneACCESS table to in-frame rearrangements with V and J called. A share of clones is missing; checked studies link under half to unresolved V genes, and the rest is unexplained. The DNA was the basis for D and trimming; V, J and clone size are from that table. The sample table holds approximately 70,000 clones, of which about nine tenths were seen once. The ten largest clones represent more than 2% of the sample.

This record belongs to a study of T cell responses to AZD1222 COVID-19 vaccine (dated by TCRdb to the early 2020s). At the level of the whole study: AZD1222 recipients with second doses at about 4 weeks or about 12 weeks were pooled, because spike-specific TCR depth and breadth did not differ between schedules. TCR sequencing covered 233 trial participants: 207 given two doses of AZD1222 and 26 given two doses of MenACWY control vaccine. Trial participants were enrolled by age into subgroups of 18-55, 56-69 and 70-plus years, and around 140, 26 and 57 TCR-sequenced participants, respectively, were included in these subgroups. Broader findings and caveats from the paper: Vaccine-associated CD4 TCRs spanned the whole spike protein, with dominant responses in regions 160-218 and 743-854. Most participants were white British and females outnumbered males, and the authors suggested that clonal diversity may have been underestimated. Conclusions about previously exposed vaccinees are limited because only a handful of AZD1222 recipients were SARS-CoV-2 seropositive at baseline. Reportedly, almost half of the unique spike-specific TCRs recognized epitopes lying outside the regions that are mutated in the B.1.351 and B.1.1.7 variants. The 56-69-year group was small, and its depth increase did not reach significance, likely because of low power. Because no samples from the day 14 peak response were available, repertoires could be characterized only after the peak T cell response. Spike-specific TCR breadth and depth rose significantly after two AZD1222 doses compared with day 0 and with MenACWY recipients.

In light of the paper, this sample's time point label describes: baseline before first vaccination. Samples from vaccinated people were obtained from the UK trials COV001 and COV002, which included a single-blind randomized controlled phase 2/3 trial of AZD1222 (ChAdOx1 nCoV-19) in healthy adults. For TCRbeta chain sequencing, PBMC samples from trial participants were taken at day 0 and at day 28 after the second dose. The rearranged chain carries TRBV7-3 and TRBJ2-2; TRBD2 matches 13 bases in the middle. The sample was peripheral blood, taken on day 0 of AZD1222 vaccination. This clonotype was obtained from an adult in good health. The CDR3 reads CASSLRTSGGTGELFF. The DNA is as follows: TGTGCCAGCAGCTTACGGACTAGCGGGGGCACCGGGGAGCTGTTTTTT.